The 2 T cell receptor beta chains reported below all come from one sample, sequenced in a study of T cells after yellow fever vaccination. Each CDR3 protein is one row after TCRdb ran MiXCR on the 5' RACE reads. Of some 350,000 distinct CDR3 sequences detected, 4.1% appear once; the ten largest clones hold roughly 25%. This specimen was PBMCs, taken 5 days after the yellow fever booster vaccination. The source is a man in his late teens or twenties who received the YFV17D yellow fever vaccine.

This clonotype was counted only a few times. This chain uses TRBV6-4 with TRBJ1-1; no reliable D call. The V gene lost 2 bases and the J gene lost 3 bases, with 16 bases spanning the gap. The CDR3 covers 16 residues. Per the germline V gene, CDR1 is MRHNA and CDR2 is SNTAGT. CDR3 bases: TGTGCCAGCAGTGACCTTGTTCGTGATTGCGACACTGAAGCTTTCTTT. It encodes CASSDLVRDCDTEAFF.

The chain carries TRBV18 and TRBJ1-1; D unclear. V was trimmed by 3 bases and J by 2 bases, leaving 7 bases between them. The CDR3 runs to 13 residues. CDR1 is KGHSH, CDR2 LQKENI, per germline. The chain's CDR3 is CASSPAFNTEAFF. CDR3 in DNA: TGTGCCAGCTCACCCGCTTTTAACACTGAAGCTTTCTTT.